These 2 T cell receptor beta chains came from one sample sequenced in a study of CD8+ T cells in alopecia areata. RNA was extracted and reverse transcribed into cDNA as the sequencing template. TCRdb keeps only in-frame clones here, not all; method: immunoSEQ multiplex PCR. The table includes over 85,000 clones, less than 50% detected once. The sequencing sample was made of CD4+ T cells sorted from blood. Receptors were obtained from a human donor with alopecia areata.

The chain links TRBV6-5 to TRBJ2-2, with TRBD1 as a possible D gene (6 bases). The CDR3 has 14 residues. Germline CDR1 reads MNHEY; CDR2 reads SVGAGI. V gave up 6 bases and J gave up 8 bases, with 16 bases separating them. CDR3 in DNA: TGTGCCAGCAGCCGAGACGCTGGGACAGGGGAGCTGTTTTTT. This codes for CASSRDAGTGELFF.

The J gene is TRBJ2-1, the V gene TRBV20-1; D may correspond to TRBD1 or TRBD2 (6 bases each). The ends were cut back, 6 bases at V and 9 bases at J, with 12 bases in the middle. This CDR3 comprises 11 residues. Germline CDR1 reads DFQATT; CDR2 reads SNEGSKA (reference sequence). This chain's CDR3 is CSATRGGEQFF. In nucleotides, the CDR3 is TGCAGTGCGACCAGGGGAGGTGAGCAGTTCTTC.